These 25 T cell receptor beta chains were all obtained from the same sample, sequenced in a study of CD8 T cells in Susac syndrome. When the RNA was reverse transcribed, random hexamers were used with an input of about 0.5 to 1 ug. TCRdb re-called the immunoSEQ multiplex PCR reads with MiXCR, one entry per CDR3 protein. The sample lists under 200,000 distinct CDR3 sequences; 85% to 95% were seen once. Material for sequencing was CD4+ T cells from PBMCs. The receptors stem from a human donor in good health.

This clonotype was detected once. V is TRBV28 and J is TRBJ2-5, with D perhaps matching TRBD2 (6 bases). CDR3 length: 14 amino acids. V was trimmed by 2 bases and J by 5 bases, leaving 12 bases between them. CDR1 and CDR2 (germline): MDHEN, SYDVKM. In nucleotides, the CDR3 is TGTGCCAGCAGTTTAGGAGGGGTGTTGGAGACCCAGTACTTC. This codes for CASSLGGVLETQYF.

The CDR3 protein is CASSSTPVGEQFF. The CDR3 region has the DNA TGTGCCAGCAGCTCCACCCCGGTGGGGGAACAGTTCTTC. The V gene is TRBV7-2, the J gene TRBJ2-1; TRBD1 or TRBD2 may be the D gene (5 bases each). The CDR3 length is 13 residues. From germline, CDR1 is SGHTA and CDR2 FQGNSA. The germline V and J ends were trimmed by 4 bases and 13 bases, with 17 bases remaining between them.

The chain joins TRBV21-1 to TRBJ2-7. TRBV21-1 is designated a pseudogene. The CDR3 runs 15 residues. The CDR3 region is CASSTTTRSTYEQYV. The CDR3 region has the DNA TGTGCCAGCAGCACTACGACGAGGAGCACCTACGAGCAGTACGTC.

V and J are TRBV5-4 and TRBJ2-5, with a possible D match to TRBD1 (6 bases). The germline gives CDR1 SGHNT, CDR2 YYREEE (reference sequence). This CDR3 is built from 18 residues. V dropped 1 base and J dropped 0 bases, with 19 bases sitting between them. The CDR3 bases are TGTGCCAGCAGCTTGTCGGCAGGGGCGGTAACGTACCAAGAGACCCAGTACTTC. Protein sequence: CASSLSAGAVTYQETQYF.

The chain uses TRBV20-1 and TRBJ2-5; the D gene is possibly TRBD2 (5 bases). The CDR3 extends over 12 amino acids. V gave up 5 bases and J gave up 2 bases, with 9 bases separating them. Germline V lookup: CDR1 DFQATT, CDR2 SNEGSKA (reference sequence). CDR3: CSAPGSQETQYF. CDR3 nucleotides: TGCAGTGCTCCGGGGAGTCAAGAGACCCAGTACTTC.

The chain's CDR3 is CASRAWGESRAKNIQYF. The CDR3 DNA follows: TGTGCCAGCAGAGCTTGGGGGGAATCAAGAGCCAAAAACATTCAGTACTTC. The chain employs TRBV6-1 and TRBJ2-4, with D possibly being TRBD2 (6 bases). Germline V gives CDR1 MNHNS, CDR2 SASEGT. The V gene lost 6 bases and the J gene lost 0 bases, with 18 bases spanning the gap. The CDR3 spans 17 residues.

In its sample, this clonotype was seen once. The rearrangement links TRBV30 to TRBJ2-3; D not resolved. This CDR3 region has 10 residues. The germline V gene has CDR1 GTSNPN and CDR2 SVGIG (reference sequence). Trimming cost V 3 bases and J 6 bases, with 4 bases left between them. This CDR3 is CAWRQDTQYF. CDR3 nucleotide sequence: TGTGCCTGGAGGCAGGATACGCAGTATTTT.

The J gene is TRBJ1-4, the V gene TRBV4-1; D might be TRBD1 (5 bases). Trimming left V 4 bases short and J 6 bases short, with 15 bases between. CDR3 length: 15 amino acids. Germline assignment: CDR1 MGHRA and CDR2 YSYEKL. The CDR3 loop reads CASSRVAGRDEKLFF. The CDR3 DNA follows: TGCGCCAGCAGCCGGGTCGCAGGGAGGGATGAAAAACTGTTTTTT.

This chain links TRBV3-1 with TRBJ2-2, with D tentatively TRBD2 (6 bases). Germline V gives CDR1 LGHDT, CDR2 YNNKEL (reference sequence). This CDR3 comprises 14 residues. V was clipped by 9 bases and J by 1 base, with 12 bases between them. The CDR3 sequence: CASRRLENTGELFF. CDR3 coding DNA: TGTGCCAGTCGGAGACTAGAGAACACCGGGGAGCTGTTTTTT. Full variable domain (remainder filled in from reference TRBV3-1 and TRBJ2-2): DTAVSQTPKYLVTQMGNDKSIKCEQNLGHDTMYWYKQDSKKFLKIMFSYNNKELIINETVPNRFSPKSPDKAHLNLHINSLELGDSAVYFCASRRLENTGELFFGEGSRLTVL.

The chain joins TRBV9 to TRBJ1-2; D gene ambiguous. Germline-derived CDR1 and CDR2 are SGDLS and YYNGEE. This CDR3 is 13 amino acids long. The V end lost 0 bases, the J end lost 3 bases, and 6 bases lay between the germline ends. The CDR3 bases are TGTGCCAGCAGCGTAGGACCGGACTATGGCTACACCTTC. Its protein product is CASSVGPDYGYTF.

V and J are TRBV20-1 and TRBJ2-2; a weak D match, TRBD2 (6 bases). The CDR3 consists of 15 residues. Germline assignment: CDR1 DFQATT and CDR2 SNEGSKA (reference sequence). Trimming took off 3 bases at V and 7 bases at J, with 18 bases between the two ends. The CDR3 protein is CSARYPGLHDGELFF. CDR3 nucleotide sequence: TGCAGTGCTAGGTATCCGGGACTCCACGACGGGGAGCTGTTTTTT.

The V and J genes are TRBV12-3 or TRBV12-4 and TRBJ1-1; no firm D call. The length of the CDR3 is 12 residues. Trimming stripped 5 bases from V and 5 bases from J, with 9 bases between. The CDR3: CASSQVTTEAFF. In DNA form, the CDR3 reads TGTGCCAGCAGTCAGGTCACAACTGAAGCTTTCTTT.

This chain connects TRBV18 to TRBJ1-2; D unresolved. CDR1 KGHSH and CDR2 LQKENI come from the germline V gene. CDR3 length equals 16 residues. The V end lost 3 bases, the J end lost 4 bases, and 18 bases lay between the germline ends. The CDR3 region has the DNA TGTGCCAGCTCACCGACACAGCATGGGGTCGGCTATGGCTACACCTTC. This sequence encodes CASSPTQHGVGYGYTF.

The CDR3: CAWSLGLTEAFF. As DNA, the CDR3 is TGTGCCTGGAGTTTAGGGCTCACTGAAGCTTTCTTT. The chain combines TRBV30 with TRBJ1-1; no reliable D call. The germline V gene encodes CDR1 GTSNPN and CDR2 SVGIG (reference sequence). The CDR3 covers 12 residues. V lost 2 bases and J 4 bases, leaving 8 bases between the germline ends. The variable domain in full, completed from reference TRBV30 and TRBJ1-1, reads SQTIHQWPATLVQPVGSPLSLECTVEGTSNPNLYWYRQAAGRGLQLLFYSVGIGQISSEVPQNLSASRPQDRQFILSSKKLLLSDSGFYLCAWSLGLTEAFFGQGTRLTVV.

This chain joins TRBV19 and TRBJ2-7, with D tentatively TRBD1 (6 bases). In germline, CDR1 is LNHDA, CDR2 SQIVND (reference sequence). This CDR3 is built from 14 residues. Trimming cost V 4 bases and J 3 bases, with 13 bases left between them. The CDR3 spells CASSTRDKLYEQYF. DNA of the CDR3: TGTGCCAGTAGTACCCGGGACAAACTCTACGAGCAGTACTTC.

This clonotype came up a few times. V usage is TRBV12-3 or TRBV12-4 and J usage is TRBJ2-1, with D possibly being TRBD2 (6 bases). The CDR3 runs to 14 residues. V was shortened by 0 bases and J by 5 bases, with 8 bases between the two germline ends. Written as DNA, the CDR3 is TGTGCCAGCAGTTTAGCGGGGGGTAACAATGAGCAGTTCTTC. This codes for CASSLAGGNNEQFF.

The rearrangement links TRBV29-1 to TRBJ2-7; 7 bases match TRBD1. The CDR3 loop spans 13 amino acids. Germline lookup yields CDR1 SQVTM and CDR2 ANQGSEA. The V and J ends lost 6 bases and 4 bases, in that order; junction bases with no gene match: 9. The CDR3, as DNA: TGCAGCGTCGCCTACTCAGGGGGTTACGAGCAGTACTTC. This codes for CSVAYSGGYEQYF.

CDR3 DNA sequence: TGTGCTAGTGGCCCGGACAGCTCCACAGATACGCAGTATTTT. Amino acid sequence: CASGPDSSTDTQYF. The genes are TRBV12-5 and TRBJ2-3, with D tentatively TRBD1 (6 bases). This CDR3 is built from 14 residues. Looked up from germline, CDR1 is LGHNT and CDR2 is FRNRAP. V lost 6 bases, J lost 2 bases, and 12 bases lay in between.

The chain employs TRBV9 and TRBJ2-3; 8 bases are a match to TRBD1. CDR3 length: 14 residues. V trimming: 1 base; J trimming: 6 bases; junction bases outside the gene matches: 4. Germline V CDR1 and CDR2: SGDLS, YYNGEE. CDR3 bases: TGTGCCAGCAGCGTACGGACAGGGCTGGATACGCAGTATTTT. Translated, it gives CASSVRTGLDTQYF.

The chain has TRBV3-1 and TRBJ2-3; D is uncertain. Germline loops: CDR1 LGHDT, CDR2 YNNKEL (reference sequence). The CDR3 totals 15 residues. V dropped 0 bases and J dropped 5 bases, with 12 bases sitting between them. The CDR3 sequence is CASSQEISEVDTQYF. The CDR3 DNA is TGTGCCAGCAGCCAAGAGATTAGTGAAGTAGATACGCAGTATTTT.

V and J are TRBV12-3 or TRBV12-4 and TRBJ2-2; D not certain. V lost 5 bases to trimming and J lost 0 bases, with 7 bases between them. This CDR3 contains 14 residues. The chain's CDR3 is CASSPTTNTGELFF. CDR3 in DNA: TGTGCCAGCAGTCCTACAACGAACACCGGGGAGCTGTTTTTT.

The chain combines TRBV9 with TRBJ1-1; no reliable D call. Trimming pared 1 base from V and 1 base from J, leaving 8 bases between. The germline CDR1 and CDR2 sequences are SGDLS and YYNGEE. The CDR3 extends over 14 amino acids. The CDR3 DNA reads as TGTGCCAGCAGCGTACAAATTGAGAACACTGAAGCTTTCTTT. As protein: CASSVQIENTEAFF. Using reference TRBV9 and TRBJ1-1 for the parts outside the CDR3, the full variable domain is DSGVTQTPKHLITATGQRVTLRCSPRSGDLSVYWYQQSLDQGLQFLIQYYNGEERAKGNILERFSAQQFPDLHSELNLSSLELGDSALYFCASSVQIENTEAFFGQGTRLTVV.

The J gene is TRBJ2-7, the V gene TRBV2; D not certain. The germline V gene encodes CDR1 SNHLY and CDR2 FYNNEI. CDR3 length: 13 residues. Trimming removed 6 bases at V and 3 bases at J, with 12 bases between. The CDR3 spells CASSYVTYYEQYV. The DNA of the CDR3 is TGTGCCAGCAGCTACGTTACTTACTACGAGCAGTACGTC.

The chain employs TRBV20-1 and TRBJ1-2; 11 nucleotides match TRBD1. Per germline, CDR1 DFQATT and CDR2 SNEGSKA (reference sequence). CDR3 length: 14 residues. With V trimmed by 5 bases and J by 7 bases, 9 bases remained unmatched. In DNA form, the CDR3 reads TGCAGTGCTTCACCGGGACAGGGGGACGGTGGCTACACCTTC. This translates into CSASPGQGDGGYTF.

This rearrangement joins TRBV18 to TRBJ2-5, with 11 bases fitting TRBD2. Germline V CDR1 and CDR2: KGHSH, LQKENI. The CDR3 runs 15 residues. J lost 5 bases, V lost 4 bases, and 6 bases had no gene match. The CDR3 loop reads CASSQSSGRQETQYF. CDR3 nucleotide sequence: TGTGCCAGCTCACAATCTAGCGGGAGGCAGGAGACCCAGTACTTC. Drawing the rest from reference TRBV18 and TRBJ2-5, the complete variable domain is NAGVMQNPRHLVRRRGQEARLRCSPMKGHSHVYWYRQLPEEGLKFMVYLQKENIIDESGMPKERFSAEFPKEGPSILRIQQVVRGDSAAYFCASSQSSGRQETQYFGPGTRLLVL.